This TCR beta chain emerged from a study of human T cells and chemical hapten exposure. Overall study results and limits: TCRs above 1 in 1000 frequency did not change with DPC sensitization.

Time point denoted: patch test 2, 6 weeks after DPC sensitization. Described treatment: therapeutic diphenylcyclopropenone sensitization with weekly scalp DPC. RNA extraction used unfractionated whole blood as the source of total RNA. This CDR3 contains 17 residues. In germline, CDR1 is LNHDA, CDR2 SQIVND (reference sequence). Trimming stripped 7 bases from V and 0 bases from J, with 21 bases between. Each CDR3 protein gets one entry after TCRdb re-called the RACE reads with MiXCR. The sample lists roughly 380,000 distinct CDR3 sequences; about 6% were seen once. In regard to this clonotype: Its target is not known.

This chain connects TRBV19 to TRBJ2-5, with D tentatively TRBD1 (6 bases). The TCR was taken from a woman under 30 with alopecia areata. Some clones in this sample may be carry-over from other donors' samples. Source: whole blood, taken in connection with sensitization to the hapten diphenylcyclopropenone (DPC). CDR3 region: CASKKGEQTGNQETQYF. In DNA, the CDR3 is TGTGCCAGTAAAAAAGGGGAACAGACAGGCAACCAAGAGACCCAGTACTTC. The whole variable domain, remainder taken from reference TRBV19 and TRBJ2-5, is DGGITQSPKYLFRKEGQNVTLSCEQNLNHDAMYWYRQDPGQGLRLIYYSQIVNDFQKGDIAEGYSVSREKKESFPLTVTSAQKNPTAFYLCASKKGEQTGNQETQYFGPGTRLLVL.